Below are 18 T cell receptor beta chains sequenced from a single sample in a study of cytomegalovirus exposure and HLA in healthy donors. Primers for the PCR totalled 60 Vbeta and 13 Jbeta. Sequencing was performed with immunoSEQ multiplex PCR; in TCRdb, only in-frame clones are kept and a portion is missing. The profile covers roughly 100,000 clones, with about 70% appearing a single time and approximately 3% taken by the ten largest. The sequenced sample was PBMCs. These receptors were taken from a man between 25 and 39 years old in good health and CMV-seronegative.

The rearrangement joins TRBV11-3 to TRBJ2-1; 11 bases line up with TRBD2. V lost 4 bases to trimming and J lost 7 bases; unmatched junction nucleotides: 6. Germline CDR1 and CDR2: SGHNT and YENEEA. The CDR3 spans 15 residues. This CDR3 is CASSSSGLAVNEQFF. CDR3 sequence (DNA): TGTGCCAGCAGCTCATCGGGACTAGCGGTGAATGAGCAGTTCTTC.

This clone has just a few counts. The rearrangement uses TRBV9 and TRBJ2-1; the match to TRBD2 covers 14 bases. The CDR3 spans 16 residues. From germline, CDR1 is SGDLS and CDR2 YYNGEE. V lost 3 bases, J lost 8 bases, and 7 bases stayed unmatched. CDR3 region: CASSAGTSGSLHEQFF. The CDR3 DNA reads as TGTGCCAGCAGCGCCGGGACTAGCGGGAGTTTGCATGAGCAGTTCTTC.

The rearrangement links TRBV5-6 to TRBJ2-1, with 12 bases identical to TRBD2. Germline CDR1 and CDR2: SGHDT and YYEEEE. The CDR3 has 16 residues. V dropped 3 bases and J dropped 2; count of bases not matched to a gene: 3. CDR3 nucleotides: TGTGCCAGCAGCTGGGGACTAGCGGGTACCTACAATGAGCAGTTCTTC. It codes for CASSWGLAGTYNEQFF.

The chain employs TRBV7-8 and TRBJ2-3; 15 bases are a match to TRBD2. There are 20 residues in the CDR3. J gave up 7 bases and V 5 bases, and 19 bases lay outside the gene matches. CDR1 is SGHVS, CDR2 FQNEAQ, per germline. Here the CDR3 reads CASSRYSLRRTSGRAYTQYF. In DNA form, the CDR3 reads TGTGCCAGCAGCCGCTATTCACTCCGACGGACTAGCGGGAGGGCCTATACGCAGTATTTT.

The CDR3: CASGLVLSGTSRHPYSYEQYF. CDR3 sequence (DNA): TGTGCTAGTGGTTTGGTCCTATCCGGGACTAGCAGACATCCTTACTCCTACGAGCAGTACTTC. This chain links TRBV12-5 with TRBJ2-7; 9 nucleotides line up with TRBD2. The germline V gene has CDR1 LGHNT and CDR2 FRNRAP. Trimming at V came to 0 bases and at J to 0 bases, leaving 18 bases not matched to a gene. The CDR3 spans 21 residues.

This chain links TRBV25-1 with TRBJ1-2, with a tentative D call TRBD1 (6 bases). The CDR3 is 12 residues long. Germline assignment: CDR1 MGHDK and CDR2 SYGVNS. V lost 5 bases, J lost 8 bases, and 12 bases lay in between. The CDR3 bases are TGTGCCAGCAGTCGCAGGGGAAGAGGCTACACCTTC. Its translation is CASSRRGRGYTF.

The V call is TRBV7-6, the J call TRBJ2-7; 7 bases align to TRBD1. In germline, CDR1 is SGHVS, CDR2 FNYEAQ. V lost 8 bases, J lost 2 bases, and 9 bases stayed unmatched. This CDR3 region has 14 residues. CDR3 protein: CASVRDRAAYEQYF. The CDR3 region has the DNA TGTGCCAGCGTTCGAGACAGGGCCGCCTACGAGCAGTACTTC. The variable domain in full, completed from reference TRBV7-6 and TRBJ2-7, reads GAGVSQSPRYKVTKRGQDVALRCDPISGHVSLYWYRQALGQGPEFLTYFNYEAQQDKSGLPNDRFSAERPEGSISTLTIQRTEQRDSAMYRCASVRDRAAYEQYFGPGTRLTVT.

The V call is TRBV19, the J call TRBJ2-2, with D possibly matching TRBD1 (5 bases). Germline V lookup: CDR1 LNHDA, CDR2 SQIVND (reference sequence). This CDR3 has 15 residues. V lost 4 bases and J lost 1, with 10 bases in between. CDR3 DNA: TGTGCCAGTAGTACGGACAACAGGAACACCGGGGAGCTGTTTTTT. Translated, it gives CASSTDNRNTGELFF.

This clone was picked up a small number of times. V and J are TRBV30 and TRBJ2-4; TRBD1 matches at 7 bases. Per the germline V gene, CDR1 is GTSNPN and CDR2 is SVGIG (reference sequence). The length of the CDR3 is 16 residues. V shed 3 bases and J 2 bases; nucleotides not matched to a gene: 10. The DNA of the CDR3 is TGTGCCTGGAGCCCAGACAGGGTAGTGTCCAAAAACATTCAGTACTTC. Translation gives CAWSPDRVVSKNIQYF.

The CDR3 DNA sequence: TGTGCCAGTAGCTGGTCCAGGGGGGTTAGCTACAATGAGCAGTTCTTC. This translates into CASSWSRGVSYNEQFF. The chain uses TRBV19 and TRBJ2-1; D perhaps matches TRBD1 (7 bases). Germline V lookup: CDR1 LNHDA, CDR2 SQIVND (reference sequence). This CDR3 comprises 16 residues. The V and J ends lost 6 bases and 3 bases respectively, with 18 bases between them. The full variable domain, rest sourced from reference TRBV19 and TRBJ2-1, is DGGITQSPKYLFRKEGQNVTLSCEQNLNHDAMYWYRQDPGQGLRLIYYSQIVNDFQKGDIAEGYSVSREKKESFPLTVTSAQKNPTAFYLCASSWSRGVSYNEQFFGPGTRLTVL.

V gene TRBV18 combines with J gene TRBJ1-4, with 7 bases that match TRBD1. Germline V lookup: CDR1 KGHSH, CDR2 LQKENI. The CDR3 runs to 16 residues. V shed 3 bases and J 5 bases; nucleotides not matched to a gene: 9. CDR3 region: CASSPFTGATNEKLFF. The CDR3 nucleotides read TGTGCCAGCTCACCCTTTACAGGGGCGACAAATGAAAAACTGTTTTTT.

A few counts support this clone. One end of the junction varies from germline; a read error may be responsible. The V call is TRBV14, the J call TRBJ1-1, with 7 positions matching TRBD1. The CDR3 sequence is 15 residues long. In germline, CDR1 is SGHDN, CDR2 FVKESK. CDR3 DNA: TGTGCCAGCAGCCACCTACAGGGGTTGGACACTGAAACTTTCTTT. It yields the protein CASSHLQGLDTETFF.

This clone was found once. This rearrangement joins TRBV18 to TRBJ2-1, with D possibly TRBD2 on 5 matching bases. Germline values: CDR1 KGHSH, CDR2 LQKENI. Trimming took off 2 bases at V and 10 bases at J, with 24 bases between the two ends. This CDR3 is built from 17 residues. Here the CDR3 DNA reads TGTGCCAGCTCACCAAGTGGGAGTAGATTGGTGGCGGGCGAGCAGTTCTTC. This encodes CASSPSGSRLVAGEQFF.

The gene calls are TRBV19 and TRBJ1-5, with TRBD1 matching over 9 bases. This CDR3 is 18 amino acids long. Germline V gene lookup returns CDR1 LNHDA and CDR2 SQIVND (reference sequence). The V and J ends lost 3 bases and 0 bases, in that order; junction bases with no gene match: 9. Here the CDR3 DNA reads TGTGCCAGTAGTATGTCCCGGACAGGGGTCTATAGCAATCAGCCCCAGCATTTT. This sequence encodes CASSMSRTGVYSNQPQHF.

This rearrangement joins TRBV19 to TRBJ1-1; the D gene is possibly TRBD1 (6 bases). Trimming left V 5 bases short and J 3 bases short, with 10 bases between. Germline V CDR1 and CDR2: LNHDA, SQIVND (reference sequence). This CDR3 is built from 13 residues. In nucleotides, the CDR3 is TGTGCCAGTAGTGTACAGGGTTACACTGAAGCTTTCTTT. Translation gives CASSVQGYTEAFF. Combining the CDR3 with reference TRBV19 and TRBJ1-1 gives the whole variable domain DGGITQSPKYLFRKEGQNVTLSCEQNLNHDAMYWYRQDPGQGLRLIYYSQIVNDFQKGDIAEGYSVSREKKESFPLTVTSAQKNPTAFYLCASSVQGYTEAFFGQGTRLTVV.

The J gene is TRBJ1-1, the V gene TRBV28, with D unresolved. Germline V gives CDR1 MDHEN, CDR2 SYDVKM. Trimming took off 4 bases at V and 6 bases at J, with 9 bases between the two ends. The CDR3 loop spans 12 amino acids. Written as DNA, the CDR3 is TGTGCCAGCAGTTCCCTATATTCTGAAGCTTTCTTT. Translated: CASSSLYSEAFF.

This chain uses TRBV9 with TRBJ1-1; 9 nucleotides agree with TRBD1. Germline CDR1 and CDR2: SGDLS and YYNGEE. V lost 4 bases and J lost 2; bases outside the gene matches: 12. CDR3 length equals 17 residues. This chain's CDR3 is CASSPRTGATSNTEAFF. The CDR3, as DNA: TGTGCCAGCAGCCCCCGGACAGGGGCCACCTCTAACACTGAAGCTTTCTTT.

This chain links TRBV4-3 with TRBJ2-5, with 13 bases lining up with TRBD2. This CDR3 spans 18 amino acids. Trimming at V came to 4 bases and at J to 0 bases, leaving 8 bases not matched to a gene. Germline CDR1 LGHNA, CDR2 YSLEER. The CDR3 bases are TGCGCCAGCAGCCCGCTACCGGGACTAGCGGGGAACCAAGAGACCCAGTACTTC. Its translation: CASSPLPGLAGNQETQYF.